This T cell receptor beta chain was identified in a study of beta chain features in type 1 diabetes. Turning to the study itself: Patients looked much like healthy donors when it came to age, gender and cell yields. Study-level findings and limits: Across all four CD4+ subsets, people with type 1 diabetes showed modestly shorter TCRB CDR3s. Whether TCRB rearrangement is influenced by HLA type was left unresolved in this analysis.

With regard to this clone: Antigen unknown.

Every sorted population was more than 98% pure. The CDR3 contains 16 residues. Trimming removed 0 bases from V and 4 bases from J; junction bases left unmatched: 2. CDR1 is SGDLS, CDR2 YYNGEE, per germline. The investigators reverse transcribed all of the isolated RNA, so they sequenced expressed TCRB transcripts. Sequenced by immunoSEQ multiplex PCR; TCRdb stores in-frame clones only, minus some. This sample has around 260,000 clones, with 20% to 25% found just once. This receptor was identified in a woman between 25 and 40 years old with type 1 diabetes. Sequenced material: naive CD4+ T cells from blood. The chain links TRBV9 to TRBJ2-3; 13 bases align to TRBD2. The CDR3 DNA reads TGTGCCAGCAGCGTAGAACTAGCGGGAGGGCCAGATACGCAGTATTTT. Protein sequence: CASSVELAGGPDTQYF.